These T cell receptor beta chains were read from a single sample in a study of control samples from healthy donors and cancer patients. Sequencing used immunoSEQ multiplex PCR; TCRdb keeps in-frame clones, though not all of them. The sample includes more than 25,000 clones, around nine tenths of them seen just once. Source material: formalin-fixed, paraffin-embedded tissue. All receptors derive from a female donor with melanoma. Both conserved end residues are part of each CDR3. The D gene is left open where the match is weak. Size values are once, few and many counts, or a class for expanded clones, and some rows have none.

D	V	size	J	CDR3	DNA
-	TRBV6-5	-	TRBJ1-2	CASSQGGGDYGYTF	TGTGCCAGCAGCCAAGGGGGGGGCGACTATGGCTACACCTTC
-	TRBV21-1	once	TRBJ2-3	CASIIIAGVETDTQYF	TGTGCCAGCATTATTATAGCGGGAGTCGAAACAGATACGCAGTATTTT
-	TRBV20-1	-	TRBJ1-1	CSARGSGQAFF	TGCAGTGCTAGAGGATCGGGCCAAGCTTTCTTT
-	TRBV19	once	TRBJ1-2	CASSILGENYGYTF	TGTGCCAGTAGTATACTCGGGGAGAACTATGGCTACACCTTC
-	TRBV19	-	TRBJ1-1	CASMRQLNTEAFF	TGTGCCAGTATGCGGCAACTTAACACTGAAGCTTTCTTT
TRBD1	TRBV18	-	TRBJ1-6	CASSPTGGASPLHF	TGTGCCAGCTCACCCACAGGGGGCGCATCACCCCTCCACTTT
-	TRBV24-1	once	TRBJ1-1	CATVGRGGMNTEAFF	TGTGCCACCGTAGGGAGGGGCGGCATGAACACTGAAGCTTTCTTT
-	TRBV3-1/TRBV3-2	-	TRBJ2-1	CASSFSVDNEQFF	TGTGCCAGCAGCTTTAGCGTAGACAATGAGCAGTTCTTC
-	TRBV7-5	-	TRBJ1-2	CVRSLWPRGDYGYTF	TGTGTCAGAAGCTTATGGCCCAGGGGGGACTATGGCTACACCTTC
-	TRBV6-4	-	TRBJ2-7	CASSDTGVSYEQYF	TGTGCCAGCAGTGATACGGGAGTGAGTTACGAGCAGTACTTC